Given below is one TCR beta chain in context. The antigen is undetermined. Germline assignment: CDR1 SQVTM and CDR2 ANQGSEA. After removal of 7 bases from V and 3 bases from J, the junction contained 8 bases not matched to a gene. CDR3 size: 15 residues. Doses given second, at about 4 or about 12 weeks, were pooled. This entry comes from a study of T cell responses to AZD1222 COVID-19 vaccine. Study conclusions and caveats: Baseline seropositivity occurred in only a handful of AZD1222 recipients.

Some clones are missing from TCRdb's copy, which holds only in-frame ones; the method was immunoSEQ multiplex PCR. The data contain 250,000 to 300,000 clones, around 93% of them singletons. The chain recombines TRBV29-1 with TRBJ2-7; 14 bases line up with TRBD2. The sequence was collected from an adult who received the AZD1222 COVID-19 vaccine. The sequenced sample was peripheral blood, obtained 28 days after the second AZD1222 dose. The CDR3 sequence: CSALLGLAGDYEQYF. For the CDR3, the DNA is TGCAGCGCTTTATTGGGACTAGCGGGGGACTACGAGCAGTACTTC.